The source of this T cell receptor (beta chain) is a study of pediatric ulcerative colitis. Findings of the study overall: Rectal repertoires separated controls, mild-moderate and acute severe colitis. Rectal pinch biopsies may include blood-derived T cells.

The CDR3 contains 15 residues. CDR1 is SGDLS and CDR2 is YYNGEE in the germline V gene. V was shortened by 0 bases and J by 0 bases, with 6 bases between the two germline ends. Libraries were prepared by immunoSEQ multiplex PCR; TCRdb keeps only in-frame clonotypes and omits some of them. The sample holds 16,000 or so clones, roughly 74% seen once. A word on this clone: Its antigen is not known.

The rectum was sampled with one to two pinch biopsies at colonoscopy. The sequence came from a boy between 5 and 17 years old with moderate ulcerative colitis. V usage is TRBV9 and J usage is TRBJ2-2; D is undetermined. The specimen was gut tissue. The CDR3 loop is CASSVEVTNTGELFF. In nucleotides, the CDR3 is TGTGCCAGCAGCGTAGAAGTAACGAACACCGGGGAGCTGTTTTTT.